The clone carrying this T cell receptor beta chain was seen only once. Its antigen is not known. The naive CD8 subset, CD45RO-negative cells positively selected for CCR7, excluded terminally differentiated effector memory CD45RA+ cells. Among the donors, all were Caucasian adults who lived in Nashville, Tennessee. Replicate PCRs run on sorted subsets employed approximately 0.2 ug DNA, 25,000 to 35,000 T cell genomes. Repertoires were generated with immunoSEQ multiplex PCR, while TCRdb's copy carries only in-frame clones and drops some. Altogether about 2 million clones are present, about 94% being singletons, with the ten largest covering approximately 1.2%. Between the trimmed V and J ends, which lost 3 bases and 3 bases, there was a span of 11 bases. This CDR3 spans 14 amino acids. CDR1 is MGHDK, CDR2 SYGVNS, per germline. The data stem from a study of shared clonotypes between healthy human individuals.

Study results and caveats: The generation probabilities recorded for non-shared clonotypes fell below those of clonotypes shared by all four donors.

The origin of this receptor is a man aged 18 to 29 in good health. Sequencing was carried out using naive CD8+ T cells sorted from blood. This chain connects TRBV25-1 to TRBJ1-1; TRBD1 might be the D (6 bases). CDR3 DNA: TGTGCCAGCAGTGAGGCAGGGGCTTACACTGAAGCTTTCTTT. It encodes CASSEAGAYTEAFF. Together with reference TRBV25-1 and TRBJ1-1, the CDR3 gives the full variable domain: EADIYQTPRYLVIGTGKKITLECSQTMGHDKMYWYQQDPGMELHLIHYSYGVNSTEKGDLSSESTVSRIRTEHFPLTLESARPSHTSQYLCASSEAGAYTEAFFGQGTRLTVV.